Each of the 15 T cell receptor beta chains below was sequenced from the same sample in a study of T cell responses to AZD1222 COVID-19 vaccine. Clones were read by immunoSEQ multiplex PCR, and TCRdb kept only the in-frame ones, dropping some. The sample lists tens of thousands of clones, 81% occurring once. The input for sequencing was peripheral blood, taken 28 days after the second AZD1222 dose. The origin of the receptors is an adult who received the AZD1222 COVID-19 vaccine.

The V gene is TRBV6-5, the J gene TRBJ2-7; tentatively, D is TRBD1 or TRBD2 (5 bases each). V was pared by 4 bases and J by 0 bases, with 16 bases between. The CDR3 has 16 amino acids. Germline CDR1 MNHEY, CDR2 SVGAGI. The CDR3 spells CASSSPGPLFSYEQYF. The CDR3 nucleotides read TGTGCCAGCAGTTCCCCGGGACCGCTCTTCTCCTACGAGCAGTACTTC.

This clone is medium-sized by share. The chain links TRBV6-5 to TRBJ2-2; D may be TRBD1 or TRBD2 (5 bases each). The CDR3 consists of 14 residues. V lost 4 bases and J lost 7, with 13 bases in between. Germline V gene lookup returns CDR1 MNHEY and CDR2 SVGAGI. CDR3 DNA: TGTGCCAGCAGTTCAAACTCGAGGGGCGGGGAGCTGTTTTTT. Amino acids: CASSSNSRGGELFF.

The chain recombines TRBV7-8 with TRBJ2-1; D uncertain. CDR3 size: 14 residues. The V end lost 5 bases, the J end lost 3 bases, and 11 bases lay between the germline ends. In germline, CDR1 is SGHVS, CDR2 FQNEAQ. CDR3 nucleotide sequence: TGTGCCAGCAGCCCGGAGCCGAACTACAATGAGCAGTTCTTC. Its translation is CASSPEPNYNEQFF.

The chain couples TRBV19 to TRBJ2-7, with 10 bases fitting TRBD2. This CDR3 has 14 amino acids. J was trimmed by 4 bases and V by 5 bases; bases with no gene match: 5. Germline CDR1 LNHDA, CDR2 SQIVND (reference sequence). CDR3 sequence: CASSEASGGYEQYF. As DNA, the CDR3 is TGTGCCAGTAGTGAGGCTAGCGGGGGTTACGAGCAGTACTTC.

This clone was counted once. The chain combines TRBV27 with TRBJ1-5; 7 bases are a match to TRBD1. The germline gives CDR1 MNHEY, CDR2 SMNVEV (reference sequence). This CDR3 has 14 amino acids. V was pared by 10 bases and J by 5 bases, with 11 bases of the junction left unmatched. The chain's CDR3 is CATAQGGAYQPQHF. CDR3 bases: TGTGCCACCGCCCAGGGGGGGGCCTATCAGCCCCAGCATTTT.

The chain is built from TRBV28 and TRBJ1-5; 10 nucleotides line up with TRBD1. Per germline, CDR1 MDHEN and CDR2 SYDVKM. This CDR3 contains 17 residues. V was pared by 2 bases and J by 2 bases, with 6 bases of the junction left unmatched. CDR3 in amino acids: CASSLPRDRGGNQPQHF. The DNA for the CDR3 is TGTGCCAGCAGTTTACCTCGGGACAGGGGCGGCAATCAGCCCCAGCATTTT.

J is TRBJ2-2 and V is TRBV19; TRBD1 matches at 7 bases. Germline CDR1 and CDR2: LNHDA and SQIVND (reference sequence). V was pared by 4 bases and J by 2 bases, with 4 bases of the junction left unmatched. The CDR3 length is 15 residues. CDR3 in DNA: TGTGCCAGTAGTACGACAGGGATCAACACCGGGGAGCTGTTTTTT. This codes for CASSTTGINTGELFF.

This chain joins TRBV6-5 and TRBJ1-1; possible D gene TRBD1, 5 bases. V shed 2 bases and J shed 1 base, with 11 bases lying between them. CDR3 length equals 15 residues. Germline V gene sequence: CDR1 MNHEY, CDR2 SVGAGI. CDR3 in DNA: TGTGCCAGCAGTTACCGTGGACAACGGAACACTGAAGCTTTCTTT. This gives the protein CASSYRGQRNTEAFF.

The chain carries TRBV10-3 and TRBJ1-6, with D unresolved. The germline gives CDR1 ENHRY, CDR2 SYGVKD. V lost 3 bases to trimming and J lost 0 bases, with 12 bases between them. The CDR3 is 17 residues long. The CDR3 protein is CAISDDGGVSYNSPLHF. The CDR3 DNA sequence: TGTGCCATCAGTGACGACGGAGGTGTCTCCTATAATTCACCCCTCCACTTT.

V usage is TRBV5-6 and J usage is TRBJ2-5; 10 positions agree with TRBD1. The CDR3 is made up of 15 amino acids. The V gene's germline CDR1 is SGHDT and CDR2 YYEEEE. The V and J ends lost 5 bases and 5 bases, in that order; junction bases with no gene match: 9. The CDR3 region has the DNA TGTGCCAGCAGTCAAGACAGGGGGCGTTTGGAGACCCAGTACTTC. Translated, it gives CASSQDRGRLETQYF.

CDR3 sequence reads: CASSYSRTGELFF. CDR3 coding DNA: TGTGCCAGCAGTTACTCCCGCACCGGGGAGCTGTTTTTT. The J gene is TRBJ2-2, the V gene TRBV6-5, with D uncertain. V gave up 0 bases and J gave up 4 bases, with 3 bases separating them. The CDR3 has 13 amino acids. Germline V lookup: CDR1 MNHEY, CDR2 SVGAGI.

The rearrangement uses TRBV19 and TRBJ1-6; tentatively, D is TRBD1 (5 bases). V dropped 5 bases and J dropped 9 bases, with 17 bases sitting between them. The germline V gene has CDR1 LNHDA and CDR2 SQIVND (reference sequence). The CDR3 is made up of 15 amino acids. The CDR3 is CASSVDGGGSSPLHF. CDR3 DNA: TGTGCCAGTAGTGTGGACGGCGGGGGTAGTTCACCCCTCCACTTT.

V is TRBV29-1 and J is TRBJ2-3, with 12 bases fitting TRBD2. Losses at the gene ends were 3 bases for V and 3 bases for J; bases not matched to a gene: 7. This CDR3 has 16 residues. Looked up from germline, CDR1 is SQVTM and CDR2 is ANQGSEA. In DNA form, the CDR3 reads TGCAGCGTTGACGGGAGGACTAGCGGGAAGACAGATACGCAGTATTTT. Translation: CSVDGRTSGKTDTQYF.

This clone occurred a few times. Other DNA sequences in the same sample also yield this CDR3. The chain combines TRBV6-5 with TRBJ2-7, with a possible D match to TRBD2 (5 bases). This CDR3 spans 13 amino acids. Germline V gives CDR1 MNHEY, CDR2 SVGAGI. Trimming took 5 bases from V and 3 from J, leaving 11 bases between them. CDR3 DNA sequence: TGTGCCAGCAGTCCGAGGACTGGCTACGAGCAGTACTTC. The encoded protein is CASSPRTGYEQYF.

There are a few counts of this clone. V usage is TRBV6-2 or TRBV6-3 and J usage is TRBJ2-1; 13 bases map to TRBD2. This CDR3 contains 15 residues. CDR1 MNHEY and CDR2 SVGEGT come from the germline V gene. V shed 5 bases, J shed 8 bases, and the junction held 6 bases outside the gene matches. CDR3 amino acids: CASSHRTSGSDEQFF. Here the CDR3 DNA reads TGTGCCAGCAGTCATCGGACTAGCGGGAGCGATGAGCAGTTCTTC.